This T cell receptor (beta chain) was documented in a study of T cells in Graves' hyperthyroidism and ophthalmopathy. Uncontrolled infection, other autoimmune disease, pregnancy or lactation barred patients from enrollment. This CDR3 comprises 15 residues. From germline, CDR1 is MNHEY and CDR2 SVGEGT. Researchers amplified the TCR beta CDR3 regions from RNA transcripts. Carried out on the TCR CDR3, a first-round RT-PCR used the HTBI primer set. MiXCR was run by TCRdb on the multiplex PCR reads, yielding one entry per CDR3 protein. The table has fewer than 700,000 distinct CDR3 sequences, about 16% seen once. About this clonotype: Possible read error: a much larger clone is one base away.

The sequence came from a woman in her 30s with Graves' hyperthyroidism. The specimen was blood. The chain couples TRBV6-2 or TRBV6-3 to TRBJ2-2, with TRBD2 as a possible D gene (6 bases). The CDR3 spells CASSLDKRNTGGLFF. Here the CDR3 DNA reads TGTGCCAGCAGTTTGGACAAAAGAAACACCGGGGGGCTGTTTTTT.